This T cell receptor beta chain was recorded in a study of cytomegalovirus exposure and HLA in healthy donors. PCR involved 60 Vbeta and 13 Jbeta primers. The table came from immunoSEQ multiplex PCR; TCRdb's copy has only in-frame clones and leaves some out. This sample has around 97,000 clones, with 65% to 80% found just once. Among the donors, all were healthy bone marrow donors. Input material: PBMCs. The clonotype originates from a young woman in good health and CMV-seropositive.

The CDR3 nucleotides are TGTGCCAGCAGTAACCCGGGACAGAGCTATGGCTACACCTTC. This encodes CASSNPGQSYGYTF. The chain links TRBV28 to TRBJ1-2; 7 nucleotides line up with TRBD1. Germline V CDR1 and CDR2: MDHEN, SYDVKM. V shed 5 bases, J shed 4 bases, and the junction held 7 bases outside the gene matches. There are 14 residues in the CDR3.